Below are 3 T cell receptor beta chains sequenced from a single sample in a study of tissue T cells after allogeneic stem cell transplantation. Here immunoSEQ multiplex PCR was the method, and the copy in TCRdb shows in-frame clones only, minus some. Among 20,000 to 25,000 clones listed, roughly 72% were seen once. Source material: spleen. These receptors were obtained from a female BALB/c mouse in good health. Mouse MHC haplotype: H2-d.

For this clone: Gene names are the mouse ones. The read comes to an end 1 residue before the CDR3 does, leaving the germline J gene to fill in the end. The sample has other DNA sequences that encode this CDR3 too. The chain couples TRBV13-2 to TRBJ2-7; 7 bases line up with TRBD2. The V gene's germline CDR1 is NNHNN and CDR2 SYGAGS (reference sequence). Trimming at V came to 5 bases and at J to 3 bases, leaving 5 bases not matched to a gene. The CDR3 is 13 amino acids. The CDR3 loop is CASGPGLSYEQYF. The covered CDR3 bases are TGTGCCAGCGGGCCGGGACTGAGCTATGAACAGTAC.

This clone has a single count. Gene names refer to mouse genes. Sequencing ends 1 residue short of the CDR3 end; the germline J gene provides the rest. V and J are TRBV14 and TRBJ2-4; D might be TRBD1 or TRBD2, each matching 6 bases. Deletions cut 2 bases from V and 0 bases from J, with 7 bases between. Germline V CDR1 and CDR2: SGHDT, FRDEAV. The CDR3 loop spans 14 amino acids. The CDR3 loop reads CASSLGASQNTLYF. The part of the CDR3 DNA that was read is TGTGCCAGCAGTTTGGGGGCTAGTCAAAACACCTTGTAC.

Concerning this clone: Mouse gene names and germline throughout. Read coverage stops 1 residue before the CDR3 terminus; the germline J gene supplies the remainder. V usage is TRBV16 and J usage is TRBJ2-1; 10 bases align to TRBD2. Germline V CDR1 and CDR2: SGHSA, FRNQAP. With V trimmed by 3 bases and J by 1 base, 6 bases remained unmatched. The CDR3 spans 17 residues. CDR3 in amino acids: CASSFPDWGENYAEQFF. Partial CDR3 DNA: TGTGCAAGCAGCTTCCCTGACTGGGGGGAGAACTATGCTGAGCAGTTC.